The 27 T cell receptor beta chains below all came from one sample that was sequenced in a study of CD8 T cells in ankylosing spondylitis. Whole-study results and caveats: Apparently characteristic of ankylosing spondylitis blood was a TCR beta motif (roughly 8 highly homologous variants).

Via MiXCR, TCRdb re-called the 5' RACE reads, giving one row per CDR3 protein. The data hold fewer than 500,000 distinct CDR3 sequences, with roughly 26% observed a single time. Their antigens remain unidentified. The sequencing input was blood, either unsorted or a sorted T cell fraction (not recorded which). These receptors came from a male donor with ankylosing spondylitis.

The table lists this clonotype with many counts. V usage is TRBV5-1 and J usage is TRBJ1-4, with 12 nucleotides matching TRBD1. Germline V gene data show CDR1 as SGHRS and CDR2 as YFSETQ. V trimming: 2 bases; J trimming: 8 bases; junction bases outside the gene matches: 4. The CDR3 consists of 15 residues. CDR3 protein: CASSFEGQGAEKLFF. CDR3 bases: TGCGCCAGCAGCTTTGAGGGACAGGGGGCCGAAAAACTGTTTTTT.

This clonotype has a count of ten or more. The chain links TRBV14 to TRBJ1-1; D uncertain. This CDR3 contains 13 residues. From germline, CDR1 is SGHDN and CDR2 FVKESK. V was shortened by 2 bases and J by 1 base, with 5 bases between the two germline ends. The CDR3 region is CASSQSRNTEAFF. The CDR3, as DNA: TGTGCCAGCAGCCAATCCAGGAACACTGAAGCTTTCTTT.

This clonotype was counted ten times or more. The genes are TRBV3-1 and TRBJ2-2; 10 nucleotides agree with TRBD2. The V and J ends lost 1 base and 3 bases, in that order; junction bases with no gene match: 11. Germline V gene lookup returns CDR1 LGHDT and CDR2 YNNKEL (reference sequence). The CDR3 consists of 19 residues. CDR3 DNA sequence: TGTGCCAGCAGCCAAGGATTGTTCAGAGGACTAGCGGACACCGGGGAGCTGTTTTTT. Translated: CASSQGLFRGLADTGELFF.

The chain couples TRBV4-2 to TRBJ2-1; D might be TRBD2 (6 bases). The V gene lost 2 bases and the J gene lost 0 bases, with 8 bases spanning the gap. Germline lookup yields CDR1 LGHNA and CDR2 YNFKEQ. The CDR3 totals 15 residues. The CDR3 region is CASSQRESSYNEQFF. CDR3 nucleotides: TGTGCCAGCAGCCAACGGGAGAGCTCCTACAATGAGCAGTTCTTC.

The sample holds a few counts of this clonotype. The CDR3 spells CSASGQRDYNEQFF. CDR3 bases: TGCAGTGCCAGCGGCCAGCGGGACTACAATGAGCAGTTCTTC. The chain employs TRBV20-1 and TRBJ2-1; 7 bases line up with TRBD2. The CDR3 is 14 amino acids. The V gene's germline CDR1 is DFQATT and CDR2 SNEGSKA (reference sequence). Germline trimming cut 6 bases from V and 3 bases from J; bases unmatched to any gene: 8.

The chain carries TRBV12-3 or TRBV12-4 and TRBJ2-1; 9 bases are a match to TRBD2. Unmatched junction bases numbered 4, after V lost 4 bases and J lost 0 bases. The CDR3 loop spans 16 amino acids. The CDR3 loop reads CASSYSGSLSYNEQFF. CDR3 nucleotides: TGTGCCAGCAGTTATAGCGGGAGTCTCTCCTACAATGAGCAGTTCTTC.

Only a few counts were recorded for this clonotype. The rearrangement uses TRBV20-1 and TRBJ1-3, with 7 bases matching TRBD1. The CDR3 length is 13 residues. Trimming at V came to 4 bases and at J to 3 bases, leaving 3 bases not matched to a gene. In germline, CDR1 is DFQATT, CDR2 SNEGSKA (reference sequence). The CDR3 reads CSAMTGLGNTIYF. The CDR3 DNA follows: TGCAGTGCTATGACAGGGCTTGGAAACACCATATATTTT.

This clonotype was found a few times. The rearrangement uses TRBV5-1 and TRBJ2-3; TRBD2 is a possible D gene (5 bases). V lost 2 bases to trimming and J lost 5 bases, with 15 bases between them. Germline CDR1 SGHRS, CDR2 YFSETQ. This CDR3 spans 15 amino acids. The CDR3 protein is CASSFGRRIGDTQYF. DNA of the CDR3: TGCGCCAGCAGCTTTGGACGGAGGATTGGAGATACGCAGTATTTT.

In its sample, this clonotype was seen a few times. The genes are TRBV11-2 and TRBJ1-1; 11 positions match TRBD1. The CDR3 is made up of 13 amino acids. CDR1 is SGHAT, CDR2 FQNNGV, per germline. After removal of 4 bases from V and 10 bases from J, the junction contained 5 bases not matched to a gene. CDR3 protein: CASSSGQGVGAFF. The CDR3 coding sequence is TGTGCCAGCAGCTCGGGACAGGGGGTCGGAGCTTTCTTT.

In this sample, this clonotype turned up a few times. The chain joins TRBV5-1 to TRBJ2-2; 9 nucleotides agree with TRBD1. This CDR3 has 16 residues. V lost 4 bases, J lost 4 bases, and 8 bases stayed unmatched. Germline CDR1 and CDR2: SGHRS and YFSETQ. CDR3 residues: CASSVGTGRRTGELFF. CDR3 in DNA: TGCGCCAGCAGCGTTGGGACAGGGCGACGCACCGGGGAGCTGTTTTTT.

This rearrangement joins TRBV5-1 to TRBJ2-3; 7 bases are a match to TRBD1. V gave up 0 bases and J gave up 5 bases; unmatched junction bases: 6. Germline V gene sequence: CDR1 SGHRS, CDR2 YFSETQ. The CDR3 runs to 15 residues. The CDR3 reads CASSLDPTGQDTQYF. The CDR3 nucleotides read TGCGCCAGCAGCTTGGACCCGACAGGGCAAGATACGCAGTATTTT. The full variable domain, with the rest looked up from reference TRBV5-1 and TRBJ2-3, is KAGVTQTPRYLIKTRGQQVTLSCSPISGHRSVSWYQQTPGQGLQFLFEYFSETQRNKGNFPGRFSGRQFSNSRSEMNVSTLELGDSALYLCASSLDPTGQDTQYFGPGTRLTVL.

This chain links TRBV10-2 with TRBJ2-2, with 7 bases aligning to TRBD1. Trimming cost V 6 bases and J 4 bases; bases outside gene matches: 5. Germline V lookup: CDR1 WSHSY, CDR2 SAAADI. The CDR3 runs 14 residues. The CDR3 loop reads CASRPGTATGELFF. CDR3 bases: TGCGCCAGCAGGCCGGGGACAGCCACCGGGGAGCTGTTTTTT.

This clonotype was observed a handful of times. This sequence joins TRBV24-1 and TRBJ2-2; D ambiguous. This CDR3 contains 14 residues. Deletions cut 0 bases from V and 5 bases from J, with 6 bases between. Germline V gene data show CDR1 as KGHDR and CDR2 as SFDVKD. CDR3 nucleotides: TGTGCCACCAGTGATTTGGGTCAGACCGGGGAGCTGTTTTTT. Its protein is CATSDLGQTGELFF.

The rearrangement links TRBV7-2 to TRBJ1-2; D is ambiguous. The V end lost 1 base, the J end lost 0 bases, and 12 bases lay between the germline ends. The CDR3 has 16 amino acids. Germline V lookup: CDR1 SGHTA, CDR2 FQGNSA. The CDR3 region is CASSLVAEGTNYGYTF. In DNA form, the CDR3 reads TGTGCCAGCAGCTTAGTGGCAGAGGGAACTAACTATGGCTACACCTTC.

This clonotype was observed a handful of times. The CDR3: CASSLSLAGAYEQYV. CDR3 nucleotides: TGTGCCAGCAGCTTGTCACTAGCGGGAGCCTACGAGCAGTACGTC. The chain links TRBV5-5 to TRBJ2-7; 11 positions agree with TRBD2. CDR1 and CDR2 (germline): SGHKS, YYEKEE (reference sequence). With 1 base clipped from V and 2 bases from J, the junction kept 2 bases outside the gene matches. The CDR3 totals 15 residues.

J is TRBJ2-5 and V is TRBV7-9; D remains ambiguous. Germline V gene data show CDR1 as SEHNR and CDR2 as FQNEAQ (reference sequence). V gave up 4 bases and J gave up 5 bases, with 17 bases separating them. The CDR3 totals 15 residues. CDR3: CASSSPDRLRETQYF. In DNA form, the CDR3 reads TGTGCCAGCAGCTCCCCGGACCGACTGAGGGAGACCCAGTACTTC.

The chain uses TRBV20-1 and TRBJ2-1; 10 bases match TRBD1. Germline CDR1 DFQATT, CDR2 SNEGSKA (reference sequence). The CDR3 has 17 residues. The junction had 8 bases not matched to a gene; V was cut back by 3 bases and J by 0 bases. CDR3 bases: TGCAGTGCTAGTTGGACAGGGGGACCTAGCTCCTACAATGAGCAGTTCTTC. This translates into CSASWTGGPSSYNEQFF.

This clonotype was picked up a small number of times. This rearrangement joins TRBV12-3 or TRBV12-4 to TRBJ1-1; weak D call: TRBD1 (5 bases). Trimming took 5 bases from V and 1 from J, leaving 14 bases between them. This CDR3 has 15 amino acids. The CDR3 DNA follows: TGTGCCAGCAGTATGACCGGGACTCCGAACACTGAAGCTTTCTTT. This gives the protein CASSMTGTPNTEAFF.

The rearrangement uses TRBV7-9 and TRBJ1-4, with D possibly TRBD1 on 5 matching bases. Germline CDR1 and CDR2: SEHNR and FQNEAQ (reference sequence). This CDR3 has 13 amino acids. The germline V and J ends were trimmed by 5 bases and 8 bases, with 12 bases remaining between them. The CDR3 DNA sequence: TGTGCCAGCAGCCCCGGTGGGGCGGAAAAACTGTTTTTT. It translates to CASSPGGAEKLFF.

This clonotype was counted between two and nine times. The V and J genes are TRBV12-3 or TRBV12-4 and TRBJ2-1, with 7 bases identical to TRBD2. Unmatched junction bases numbered 2, after V lost 6 bases and J lost 0 bases. CDR3 length: 14 residues. CDR3 sequence reads: CASSRDYSYNEQFF. The CDR3 region has the DNA TGTGCCAGCAGCCGGGACTACTCCTACAATGAGCAGTTCTTC.

V usage is TRBV2 and J usage is TRBJ2-1; 11 bases are shared with TRBD2. V lost 1 base and J lost 7; bases outside the gene matches: 9. In germline, CDR1 is SNHLY, CDR2 FYNNEI. The CDR3 runs 17 residues. CDR3 loop: CASSEVLGLAVRNEQFF. As DNA, the CDR3 is TGTGCCAGCAGTGAAGTTTTGGGACTAGCGGTGAGGAATGAGCAGTTCTTC.

The V and J genes are TRBV5-1 and TRBJ1-4; tentative D call: TRBD1 (5 bases). Germline V gives CDR1 SGHRS, CDR2 YFSETQ. V was clipped by 3 bases and J by 3 bases, with 18 bases between them. The CDR3 contains 17 residues. In DNA, the CDR3 is TGCGCCAGCAGCTCGAACGAACCGGGACGGCCTAATGAAAAACTGTTTTTT. It translates to CASSSNEPGRPNEKLFF.

J is TRBJ2-1 and V is TRBV7-9; the match to TRBD2 covers 11 bases. This CDR3 spans 16 amino acids. Trimming removed 7 bases from V and 1 base from J; junction bases left unmatched: 6. The germline V gene has CDR1 SEHNR and CDR2 FQNEAQ (reference sequence). This CDR3 is CASTLGLADSYNEQFF. The CDR3 bases are TGTGCCAGCACCTTGGGACTAGCGGATTCCTACAATGAGCAGTTCTTC.

In this sample, this clonotype turned up a few times. The genes are TRBV6-2 or TRBV6-3 and TRBJ1-5; D unresolved. The CDR3 is made up of 14 amino acids. V was trimmed by 8 bases and J by 0 bases, leaving 11 bases between them. CDR1 MNHEY and CDR2 SVGEGT come from the germline V gene. CDR3 region: CASGSRYSNQPQHF. In DNA form, the CDR3 reads TGTGCCAGCGGCTCGAGGTATAGCAATCAGCCCCAGCATTTT.

CDR3 nucleotides: TGTGCCAGCAGCTTAGAACAGGACTACAATGAGCAGTTCTTC. Translating it yields CASSLEQDYNEQFF. The chain recombines TRBV7-8 with TRBJ2-1; possibly TRBD1 for D (5 bases). This CDR3 contains 14 residues. The V and J ends lost 1 base and 3 bases respectively, with 7 bases between them. Germline CDR1 and CDR2: SGHVS and FQNEAQ.

This clonotype showed up just a few times. The J gene is TRBJ2-3, the V gene TRBV5-1; either TRBD1 or TRBD2 may supply D (5 bases each). Per the germline V gene, CDR1 is SGHRS and CDR2 is YFSETQ. The CDR3 totals 17 residues. V was cut by 0 bases and J by 0 bases, with 14 bases left in between. The CDR3 sequence is CASSLGPGRPSTDTQYF. The CDR3 DNA is TGCGCCAGCAGCTTGGGACCGGGGCGGCCTAGCACAGATACGCAGTATTTT.

This rearrangement joins TRBV5-1 to TRBJ2-7, with 11 bases that match TRBD2. Losses at the gene ends were 7 bases for V and 1 base for J; bases not matched to a gene: 10. The CDR3 contains 16 residues. Germline CDR1 is SGHRS and CDR2 is YFSETQ. The CDR3 sequence is CASSGSGRAASYEQYF. CDR3 DNA sequence: TGCGCCAGCTCGGGTAGCGGGAGGGCCGCTTCCTACGAGCAGTACTTC.